This T cell receptor (beta chain) was retrieved from a study of T cells in Graves' hyperthyroidism and ophthalmopathy. Study as a whole: Peripheral blood sampling occurred at initial diagnosis, before any treatment.

These patients, aged 18 to 65, had recently diagnosed hyperthyroidism lasting under 2 months. Researchers amplified the TCR beta CDR3 regions from RNA transcripts. The HTBI primer set was used in a first-round RT-PCR of the TCR CDR3. Each CDR3 protein gets one entry after TCRdb re-called the multiplex PCR reads with MiXCR. The table shows around 600,000 distinct CDR3 sequences, with around 16% occurring only once. This clonotype was counted ten times or more. The receptor comes from a young woman with Graves' hyperthyroidism. Sequencing used blood.

CDR3 nucleotides: TGCAGTGCCAGTCAGGCTAGCGGAGCCACAGATACGCAGTATTTT. Its protein is CSASQASGATDTQYF. The chain recombines TRBV20-1 with TRBJ2-3, with 7 bases aligning to TRBD2. CDR1 DFQATT and CDR2 SNEGSKA come from the germline V gene (reference sequence). CDR3 length: 15 amino acids. Trimming took 6 bases from V and 2 from J; bases not matched to a gene: 11.